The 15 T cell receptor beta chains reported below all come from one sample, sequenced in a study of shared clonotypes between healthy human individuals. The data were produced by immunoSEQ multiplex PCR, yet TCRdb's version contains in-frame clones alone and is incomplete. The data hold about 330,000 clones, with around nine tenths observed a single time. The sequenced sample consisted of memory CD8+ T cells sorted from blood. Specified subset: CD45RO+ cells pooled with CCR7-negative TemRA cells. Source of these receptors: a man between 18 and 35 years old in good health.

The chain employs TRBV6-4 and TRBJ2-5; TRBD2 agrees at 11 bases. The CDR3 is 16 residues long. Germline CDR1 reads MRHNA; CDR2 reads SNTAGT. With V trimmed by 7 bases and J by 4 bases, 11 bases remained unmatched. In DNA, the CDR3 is TGTGCCAGCAACCGTCTAGCGGGAGGATCTTCAGAGACCCAGTACTTC. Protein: CASNRLAGGSSETQYF.

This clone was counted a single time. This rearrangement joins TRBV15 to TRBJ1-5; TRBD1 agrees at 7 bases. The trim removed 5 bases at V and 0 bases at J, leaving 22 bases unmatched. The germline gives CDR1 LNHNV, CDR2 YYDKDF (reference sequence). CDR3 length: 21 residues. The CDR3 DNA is TGTGCCACCAGCGTTGGGGCCCTTACAGGGGAGGTCAGTTCTAGCAATCAGCCCCAGCATTTT. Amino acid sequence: CATSVGALTGEVSSSNQPQHF.

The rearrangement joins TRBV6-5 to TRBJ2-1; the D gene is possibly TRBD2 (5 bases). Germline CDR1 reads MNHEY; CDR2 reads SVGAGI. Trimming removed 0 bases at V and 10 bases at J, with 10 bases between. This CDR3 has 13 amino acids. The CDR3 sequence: CASSYSSGLEQFF. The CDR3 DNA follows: TGTGCCAGCAGTTACTCGTCGGGGTTGGAGCAGTTCTTC.

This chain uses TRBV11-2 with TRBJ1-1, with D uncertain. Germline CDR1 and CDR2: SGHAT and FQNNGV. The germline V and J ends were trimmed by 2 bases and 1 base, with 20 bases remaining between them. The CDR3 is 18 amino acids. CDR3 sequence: CASSLTSAGARGNTEAFF. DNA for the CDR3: TGTGCCAGCAGCTTAACGTCGGCAGGCGCTAGAGGGAACACTGAAGCTTTCTTT.

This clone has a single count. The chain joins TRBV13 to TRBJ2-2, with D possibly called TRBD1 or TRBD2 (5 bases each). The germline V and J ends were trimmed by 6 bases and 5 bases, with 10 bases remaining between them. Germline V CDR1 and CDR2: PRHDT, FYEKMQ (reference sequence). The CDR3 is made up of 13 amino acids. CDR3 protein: CASRRGSTGELFF. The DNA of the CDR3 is TGTGCCAGCAGGAGGGGATCGACCGGGGAGCTGTTTTTT.

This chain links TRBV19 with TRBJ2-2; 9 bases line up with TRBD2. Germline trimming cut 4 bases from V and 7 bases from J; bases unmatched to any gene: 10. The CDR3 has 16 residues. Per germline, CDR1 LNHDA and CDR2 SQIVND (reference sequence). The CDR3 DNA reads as TGTGCCAGTAGTACCTTTAGCGGGAGTTGGAGCGGGGAGCTGTTTTTT. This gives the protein CASSTFSGSWSGELFF. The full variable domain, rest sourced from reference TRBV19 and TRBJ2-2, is DGGITQSPKYLFRKEGQNVTLSCEQNLNHDAMYWYRQDPGQGLRLIYYSQIVNDFQKGDIAEGYSVSREKKESFPLTVTSAQKNPTAFYLCASSTFSGSWSGELFFGEGSRLTVL.

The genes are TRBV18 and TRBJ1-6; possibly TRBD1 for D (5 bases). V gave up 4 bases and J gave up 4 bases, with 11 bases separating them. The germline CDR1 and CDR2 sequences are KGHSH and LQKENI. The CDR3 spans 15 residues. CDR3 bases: TGTGCCAGCTCACGCAGGGTATTTTATAATTCACCCCTCCACTTT. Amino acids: CASSRRVFYNSPLHF. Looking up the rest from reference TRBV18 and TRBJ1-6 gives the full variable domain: NAGVMQNPRHLVRRRGQEARLRCSPMKGHSHVYWYRQLPEEGLKFMVYLQKENIIDESGMPKERFSAEFPKEGPSILRIQQVVRGDSAAYFCASSRRVFYNSPLHFGNGTRLTVT.

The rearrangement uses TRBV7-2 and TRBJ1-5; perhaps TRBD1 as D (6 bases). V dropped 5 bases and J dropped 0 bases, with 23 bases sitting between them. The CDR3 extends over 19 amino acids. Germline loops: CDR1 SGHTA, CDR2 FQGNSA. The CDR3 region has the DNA TGTGCCAGCAGCGGCCACAGGGAAAGGGGTTACAATAGCAATCAGCCCCAGCATTTT. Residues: CASSGHRERGYNSNQPQHF.

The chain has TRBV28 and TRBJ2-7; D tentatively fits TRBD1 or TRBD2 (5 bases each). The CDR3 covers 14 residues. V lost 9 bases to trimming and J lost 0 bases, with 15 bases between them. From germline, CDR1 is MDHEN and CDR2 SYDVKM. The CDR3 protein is CASLRGRSSYEQYF. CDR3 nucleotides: TGTGCCAGTCTGAGGGGACGGAGCTCCTACGAGCAGTACTTC.

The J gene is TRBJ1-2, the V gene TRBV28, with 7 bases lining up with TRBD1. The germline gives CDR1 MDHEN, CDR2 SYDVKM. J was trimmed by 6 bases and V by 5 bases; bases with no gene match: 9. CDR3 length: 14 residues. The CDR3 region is CASSPQGTVDGYTF. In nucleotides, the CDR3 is TGTGCCAGCAGTCCCCAAGGGACAGTTGATGGCTACACCTTC.

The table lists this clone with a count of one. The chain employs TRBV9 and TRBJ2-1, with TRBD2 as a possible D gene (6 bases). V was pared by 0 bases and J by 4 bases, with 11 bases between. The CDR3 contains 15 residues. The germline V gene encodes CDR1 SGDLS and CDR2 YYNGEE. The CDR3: CASSVVVAEYNEQFF. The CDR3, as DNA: TGTGCCAGCAGCGTAGTAGTAGCGGAGTACAATGAGCAGTTCTTC.

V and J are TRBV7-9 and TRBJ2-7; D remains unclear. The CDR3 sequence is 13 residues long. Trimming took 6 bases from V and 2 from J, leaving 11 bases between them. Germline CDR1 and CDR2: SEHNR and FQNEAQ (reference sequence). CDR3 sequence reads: CASSSPGTYEQYF. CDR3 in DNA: TGTGCCAGCAGTTCTCCGGGCACCTACGAGCAGTACTTC.

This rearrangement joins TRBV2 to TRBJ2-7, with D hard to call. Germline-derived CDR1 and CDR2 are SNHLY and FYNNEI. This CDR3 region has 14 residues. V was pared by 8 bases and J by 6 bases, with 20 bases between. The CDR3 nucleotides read TGTGCCAGCTCCTCCCGATTAACGACGGGCGAGCAGTACTTC. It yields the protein CASSSRLTTGEQYF.

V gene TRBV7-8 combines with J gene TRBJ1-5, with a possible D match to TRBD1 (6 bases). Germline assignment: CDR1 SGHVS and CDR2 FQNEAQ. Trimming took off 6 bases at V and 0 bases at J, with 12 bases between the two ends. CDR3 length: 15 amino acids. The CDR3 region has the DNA TGTGCCAGCAGTCCAGCAGGGGATAGCAATCAGCCCCAGCATTTT. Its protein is CASSPAGDSNQPQHF.

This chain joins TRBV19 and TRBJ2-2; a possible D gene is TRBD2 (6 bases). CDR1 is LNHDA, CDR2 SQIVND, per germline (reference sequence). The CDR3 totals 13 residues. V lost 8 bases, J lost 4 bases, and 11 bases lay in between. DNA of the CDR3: TGTGCCAGTTCCGAGGGAGGCACCGGGGAGCTGTTTTTT. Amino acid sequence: CASSEGGTGELFF.